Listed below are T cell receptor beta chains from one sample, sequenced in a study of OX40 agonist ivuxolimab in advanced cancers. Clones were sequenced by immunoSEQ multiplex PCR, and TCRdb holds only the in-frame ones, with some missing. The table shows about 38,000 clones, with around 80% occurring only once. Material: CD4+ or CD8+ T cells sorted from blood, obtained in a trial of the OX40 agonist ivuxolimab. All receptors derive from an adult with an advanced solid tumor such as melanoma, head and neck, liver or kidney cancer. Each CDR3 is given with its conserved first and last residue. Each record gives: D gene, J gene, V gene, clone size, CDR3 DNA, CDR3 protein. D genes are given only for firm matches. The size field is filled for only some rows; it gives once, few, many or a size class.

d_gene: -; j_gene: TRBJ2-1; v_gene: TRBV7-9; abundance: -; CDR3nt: TGTGCCAGCAGCGGGGGAGTCCCCCGCAATGAGCAGTTCTTC; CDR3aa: CASSGGVPRNEQFF
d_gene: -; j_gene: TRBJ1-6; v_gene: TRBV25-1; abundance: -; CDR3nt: TGTGCCAGCAGTGAACAGGGTAATTCACCCCTCCACTTT; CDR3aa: CASSEQGNSPLHF
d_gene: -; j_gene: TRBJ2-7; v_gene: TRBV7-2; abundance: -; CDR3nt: TGTGCCAGCAGCTTAGTCGCAGGGTGGAACGAGCAGTACTTC; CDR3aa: CASSLVAGWNEQYF
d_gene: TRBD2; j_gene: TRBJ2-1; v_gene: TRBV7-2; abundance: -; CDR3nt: TGTGCCAGCAGTTTCAAAGCGGGAGGGCTGGGTGAGCAGTTCTTC; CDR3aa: CASSFKAGGLGEQFF
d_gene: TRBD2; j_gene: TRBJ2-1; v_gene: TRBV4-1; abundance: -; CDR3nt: TGCGCCAGCAGCCAAATTCTACAGCGGGAGTACAATGAGCAGTTCTTC; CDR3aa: CASSQILQREYNEQFF
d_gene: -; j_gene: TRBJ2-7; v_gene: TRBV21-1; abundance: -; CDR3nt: TGTGCCAGCAGCAAAGGGGTACCCTTATTTTACGAGCAGTACTTC; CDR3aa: CASSKGVPLFYEQYF
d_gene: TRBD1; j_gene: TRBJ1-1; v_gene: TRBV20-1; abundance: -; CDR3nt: TGCAGTGCTGCACAGGGGAATGAAGCTTTCTTT; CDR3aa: CSAAQGNEAFF
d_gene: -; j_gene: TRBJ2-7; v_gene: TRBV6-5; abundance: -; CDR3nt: TGTGCCAGCAGCGAAGTTGGGAACCTCTACGAGCAGTACTTC; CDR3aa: CASSEVGNLYEQYF
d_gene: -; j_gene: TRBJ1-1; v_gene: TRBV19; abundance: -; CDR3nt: TGTGCCAGTAGTTTTCGGGAGAACACTGAAGCTTTCTTT; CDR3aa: CASSFRENTEAFF
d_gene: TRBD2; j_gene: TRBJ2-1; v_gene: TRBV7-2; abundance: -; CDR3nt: TGTGCCAGCAGCTTAGTGCTAGCGGGAGGAGACAATGAGCAGTTCTTC; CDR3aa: CASSLVLAGGDNEQFF
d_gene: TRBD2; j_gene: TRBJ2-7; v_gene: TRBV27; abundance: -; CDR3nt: TGTGCCAGTCGGACTAGCGGGGACTTATACGAGCAGTACTTC; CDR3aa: CASRTSGDLYEQYF
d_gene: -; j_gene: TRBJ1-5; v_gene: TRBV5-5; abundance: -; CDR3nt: TGTGCCAGCAGCTTTGGGGAAGGGCGGGATCAGCCCCAGCATTTT; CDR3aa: CASSFGEGRDQPQHF
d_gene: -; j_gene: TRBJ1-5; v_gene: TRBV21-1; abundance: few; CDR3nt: TGTGCCAGCAGCAATGGGCCACAGGGATGCGGGTTAAATCAGCCCCAGCATTTT; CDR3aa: CASSNGPQGCGLNQPQHF
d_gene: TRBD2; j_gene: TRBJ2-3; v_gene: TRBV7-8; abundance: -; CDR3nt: TGTGCCAGCAAGCGTAGCGGGAGCCCCACAGATACGCAGTATTTT; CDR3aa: CASKRSGSPTDTQYF
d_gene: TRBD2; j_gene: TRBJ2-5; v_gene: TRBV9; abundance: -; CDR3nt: TGTGCCAGCACCAAGGAGGGCGGGGGGGGCCCAGAGACCCAGTACTTC; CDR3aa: CASTKEGGGGPETQYF
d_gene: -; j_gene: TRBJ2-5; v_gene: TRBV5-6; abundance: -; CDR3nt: TGTGCCAGCAGCTTGAGGGCAGGCCGGGAGACCCAGTACTTC; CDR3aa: CASSLRAGRETQYF
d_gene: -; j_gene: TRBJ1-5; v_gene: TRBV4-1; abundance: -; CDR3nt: TGCGCCAGCAGCCACAAATCCACCGGAGATCTTAATCAGCCCCAACATTTT; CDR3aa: CASSHKSTGDLNQPQHF